Each of the 18 T cell receptor beta chains below was sequenced from the same sample in a study of T cell clonality in common variable immunodeficiency. The table came from immunoSEQ multiplex PCR; TCRdb's copy has only in-frame clones and leaves some out. The repertoire consists of around 40,000 clones, none detected only once. These TCRs are of unknown antigen specificity. General observations from the study: Common variable immunodeficiency TCR beta sequences reportedly had fewer deletions and N-nucleotide insertions.

Sequences were obtained from peripheral blood mononuclear cells. The receptors here all came from a human donor with common variable immunodeficiency.

This clone has ten or more counts. The DNA ends 3 residues before the CDR3 does, and the rest of the CDR3 is filled in from the germline J gene. V is TRBV7-8 and J is TRBJ1-6, with no clear D. V lost 0 bases, J lost 5 bases, and 17 bases lay in between. The CDR3 totals 18 residues. Germline V CDR1 and CDR2: SGHVS, FQNEAQ. The part of the CDR3 DNA that was read is TGTGCCAGCAGCTTAGCACTGTCGAGATCCATTGATAATTCACCC. This gives the protein CASSLALSRSIDNSP. The entire CDR3 protein reads CASSLALSRSIDNSPLHF.

This clone has ten or more counts. The read falls 3 residues short of the CDR3 end, and the missing part is taken from the germline J gene. This chain uses TRBV6-1 with TRBJ2-3, with 7 bases lining up with TRBD1. This CDR3 has 16 amino acids. The junction had 7 bases not matched to a gene; V was cut back by 2 bases and J by 2 bases. In germline, CDR1 is MNHNS, CDR2 SASEGT. The sequenced part of the CDR3 DNA is TGTGCCAGCAGTGAATTGACAGGGACCAACACAGATACG. Its translation: CASSELTGTNTDT. The full CDR3 protein is CASSELTGTNTDTQYF.

Ten or more counts support this clone. The CDR3 end is not reached by the read, which stops 3 residues before it; the germline J gene fills it in. The chain recombines TRBV7-9 with TRBJ2-3; maybe TRBD2 (5 bases). Trimming shortened V by 4 bases and J by 5 bases, and 13 bases separated the two germline ends. In germline, CDR1 is SEHNR, CDR2 FQNEAQ (reference sequence). This CDR3 spans 14 amino acids. This CDR3 is CASSSSGSGDTQYF. Incomplete CDR3 DNA: TGTGCCAGCAGCTCCAGCGGTTCCGGAGATACG.

In its sample, this clone was seen many times. The read terminates 3 residues before the CDR3 end, so the remaining end is supplied by the germline J gene. The genes are TRBV27 and TRBJ2-1; TRBD2 aligns across 13 bases. The CDR3 totals 13 residues. Trimming took 11 bases from V and 8 from J; bases not matched to a gene: 6. From germline, CDR1 is MNHEY and CDR2 SMNVEV (reference sequence). Partial CDR3 DNA: TGTGCCGCAGGGACTAGCGGGGAATATGAG. As protein: CAAGTSGEYE. The full CDR3 protein is CAAGTSGEYEQFF.

This clone was observed a few times. The read stops 3 residues short of the end of the CDR3; the missing end is completed from the germline J gene. The rearrangement uses TRBV2 and TRBJ2-3, with D perhaps matching TRBD2 (6 bases). The CDR3 is made up of 13 amino acids. Germline CDR1 SNHLY, CDR2 FYNNEI. Trimming took off 6 bases at V and 6 bases at J, with 13 bases between the two ends. Partial CDR3 DNA: TGTGCCAGCAGACTAGCCCTTACCGATACG. Protein: CASRLALTDT. The full CDR3 reads CASRLALTDTQYF.

In regard to this clone: The CDR3 end lies 3 residues beyond the end of the read and is filled in from the germline J gene. The V call is TRBV2, the J call TRBJ1-1; perhaps TRBD1 as D (6 bases). Germline assignment: CDR1 SNHLY and CDR2 FYNNEI. The CDR3 has 16 residues. The CDR3 DNA, read in part, is TGTGCCAGCACGGCTACCTCGAGAAGCCTGACAGGAGAA. Protein sequence: CASTATSRSLTGE. The entire CDR3 is CASTATSRSLTGEAFF.

This clone has ten or more counts. Incomplete CDR3 DNA: TGCAGTGCTAGTCAGGCGGGAGCCAAAAACATT. Translated, it gives CSASQAGAKNI. The entire CDR3 reads CSASQAGAKNIQYF. This chain links TRBV20-1 with TRBJ2-4, with a possible D match to TRBD2 (5 bases). The read falls 3 residues short of the CDR3 end, and the missing part is taken from the germline J gene. Trimming cost V 3 bases and J 0 bases, with 9 bases left between them. Germline CDR1 reads DFQATT; CDR2 reads SNEGSKA (reference sequence). The CDR3 loop spans 14 amino acids.

This clone was seen ten or more times. The DNA ends 3 residues before the CDR3 does, and the rest of the CDR3 is filled in from the germline J gene. J is TRBJ2-3 and V is TRBV30, with 8 nucleotides matching TRBD2. Germline V lookup: CDR1 GTSNPN, CDR2 SVGIG (reference sequence). V lost 3 bases, J lost 4 bases, and 9 bases stayed unmatched. This CDR3 region has 15 residues. The CDR3: CAWRGTSFGPDTQYF. The covered CDR3 bases are TGTGCCTGGAGGGGGACTAGTTTTGGCCCAGATACG.

The sample holds many counts of this clone. Partial CDR3 DNA: TGCAGTGTTAGTGCTAGCGGCTACAATGAG. Protein: CSVSASGYNE. The full CDR3 reads CSVSASGYNEQFF. This chain uses TRBV20-1 with TRBJ2-1; 7 positions agree with TRBD2. Read data end 3 residues before the CDR3 end; the end is taken from the germline J gene. Germline values: CDR1 DFQATT, CDR2 SNEGSKA (reference sequence). V shed 7 bases, J shed 3 bases, and the junction held 6 bases outside the gene matches. This CDR3 contains 13 residues.

This clone has only a few counts. The observed sequence ends 3 residues before the CDR3 terminus, with the missing tail filled in from the germline J gene. The chain has TRBV19 and TRBJ1-4; perhaps TRBD1 as D (5 bases). Germline loops: CDR1 LNHDA, CDR2 SQIVND (reference sequence). The ends were cut back, 2 bases at V and 8 bases at J, with 15 bases in the middle. The CDR3 totals 15 residues. The covered CDR3 bases are TGTGCCAGTAGTATACGCAATGGGGCAGCAGAAAAA. Encoded protein: CASSIRNGAAEK. The CDR3 as a whole reads CASSIRNGAAEKLFF.

This clone was counted at least ten times. The part of the CDR3 DNA that was read is TGTGCCAGCAGTTACAAGCGGGGGGACACCGGGGAG. Translating gives CASSYKRGDTGE. The CDR3 in full is CASSYKRGDTGELFF. The rearrangement joins TRBV6-2 or TRBV6-3 to TRBJ2-2; 9 nucleotides match TRBD2. Read coverage stops 3 residues before the CDR3 terminus; the germline J gene supplies the remainder. J was trimmed by 3 bases and V by 2 bases; bases with no gene match: 1. CDR1 is MNHEY and CDR2 is SVGEGT in the germline V gene. The CDR3 extends over 15 amino acids.

This clone was seen a few times. From the germline J gene comes the end of the CDR3, since the read stops 3 residues before it. The genes are TRBV5-6 and TRBJ1-5; D is possibly TRBD1 (5 bases). Germline loops: CDR1 SGHDT, CDR2 YYEEEE. V gave up 3 bases and J gave up 4 bases, with 14 bases separating them. This CDR3 is 15 amino acids long. The CDR3 here is CASSSQGVWNQPQHF. The sequenced CDR3 bases are TGTGCCAGCAGCTCCCAGGGAGTCTGGAATCAGCCC.

The table lists this clone with many counts. The CDR3 end falls 3 residues outside the read, so it is completed with the germline J gene. The genes are TRBV19 and TRBJ1-6; D gene unclear. V dropped 3 bases and J dropped 5 bases, with 5 bases sitting between them. Germline loops: CDR1 LNHDA, CDR2 SQIVND (reference sequence). The CDR3 extends over 13 amino acids. The sequenced CDR3 bases are TGTGCCAGTAGTATCACAGATAATTCACCC. This translates into CASSITDNSP. The full CDR3 protein is CASSITDNSPLHF.

This clone was found many times. Read data end 3 residues before the CDR3 end; the end is taken from the germline J gene. The chain links TRBV2 to TRBJ1-1, with 7 bases matching TRBD1. The J segment lost 6 bases and the V segment lost 7 bases, leaving 5 bases of the junction unmatched. Germline V CDR1 and CDR2: SNHLY, FYNNEI. The CDR3 covers 12 residues. CDR3 DNA, as far as it was read: TGTGCCAGCAACCGACAGGGACCTGAA. This gives the protein CASNRQGPE. The full CDR3 sequence reads CASNRQGPEAFF.

A word on this clone: The read ends 3 residues shy of where the CDR3 ends; the end is completed using the germline J gene. V and J are TRBV6-2 or TRBV6-3 and TRBJ1-6; D might be TRBD1 (5 bases). CDR1 MNHEY and CDR2 SVGEGT come from the germline V gene. Deletions cut 7 bases from V and 7 bases from J, with 11 bases between. The CDR3 is made up of 13 amino acids. CDR3 protein: CASTRRGNSPLHF. Partial CDR3 DNA: TGTGCCAGCACCAGAAGGGGAAATTCACCC.

This clone was counted at least ten times. From the germline J gene comes the end of the CDR3, since the read stops 3 residues before it. V and J are TRBV30 and TRBJ1-1; D is unresolved. Germline V CDR1 and CDR2: GTSNPN, SVGIG (reference sequence). V shed 0 bases and J shed 7 bases, with 6 bases lying between them. This CDR3 has 11 residues. CDR3 DNA (partial): TGTGCCTGGAGTGTCGAGGGTGAA. Encoded protein: CAWSVEGE. The entire CDR3 is CAWSVEGEAFF.

In this sample, this clone turned up a few times. The CDR3 extends 3 residues past the end of the read, so its final part is completed from the germline J gene. The J gene is TRBJ1-4, the V gene TRBV7-9; a weak D match, TRBD1 (6 bases). Germline V gene lookup returns CDR1 SEHNR and CDR2 FQNEAQ (reference sequence). The V end lost 0 bases, the J end lost 6 bases, and 11 bases lay between the germline ends. There are 15 residues in the CDR3. The CDR3 bases that were read are TGTGCCAGCAGCTTAGCGGCATGGACAGATGAAAAA. Residues: CASSLAAWTDEK. The full-length CDR3 reads as CASSLAAWTDEKLFF.

A word on this clone: The read stops 3 residues short of the end of the CDR3; the missing end is completed from the germline J gene. The rearrangement uses TRBV7-8 and TRBJ2-7; D gene ambiguous. The CDR3 runs to 14 residues. Germline CDR1 is SGHVS and CDR2 is FQNEAQ. Trimming stripped 1 base from V and 2 bases from J, with 9 bases between. CDR3 loop: CASSLDGGTYEQYF. The part of the CDR3 DNA that was read is TGTGCCAGCAGCTTAGATGGCGGAACCTACGAG.